The T cell receptor beta chain described here comes from a study of cytomegalovirus exposure and HLA in healthy donors. V was pared by 0 bases and J by 5 bases, with 4 bases between. The germline CDR1 and CDR2 sequences are MNHNS and SASEGT. There are 13 residues in the CDR3. Primers included in the PCR were 60 Vbeta and 13 Jbeta primers. Libraries were prepared by immunoSEQ multiplex PCR; TCRdb keeps only in-frame clonotypes and omits some of them. The table shows over 200,000 clones, with around 70% occurring only once. V is TRBV6-1 and J is TRBJ1-4; D remains ambiguous. This TCR was recovered from a middle-aged man in good health and CMV-seropositive. Sequencing input: PBMCs. CDR3 amino acids: CASSEARNEKLFF. CDR3 coding DNA: TGTGCCAGCAGTGAAGCGCGGAATGAAAAACTGTTTTTT.